Detailed here is one T cell receptor beta chain. Per the original methods: Estimation of nucleated cell counts was performed using reference gene primer amplification. The table came from immunoSEQ multiplex PCR; TCRdb's copy has only in-frame clones and leaves some out. V, J and clone size are those of that table, while D and trimming were read from the DNA. The sample has more than 35,000 clones, approximately 90% seen once. There are 17 residues in the CDR3. CDR1 SGHNT and CDR2 YENEEA come from the germline V gene. The entry originates in a study of blood T cell repertoires in COVID-19. Overall study: The United States, Italy and Spain were the sources of the acute and convalescent COVID-19 samples.

Sequencing used peripheral blood. The receptor was isolated from a man between 65 and 85 years old with active COVID-19. This chain joins TRBV11-3 and TRBJ2-1; 9 nucleotides align to TRBD2. In nucleotides, the CDR3 is TGTGACCTGCCAATGCGGGGACTAGCCTGTACCTACAATGAGCAGTTCTTC. It codes for CDLPMRGLACTYNEQFF.